The 8 T cell receptor beta chains below were found in one sample sequenced in a study of T-cell memory formation after mild COVID-19. TCRdb re-derived calls from the 5' RACE reads in MiXCR, one entry per CDR3 protein. The sample shows roughly 260,000 distinct CDR3 sequences, about a sixth of them seen only once. Material for sequencing was PBMCs or a T cell subset sorted from them (not recorded which). The receptors originated from a young man who had mild COVID-19 (a few samples of this study predate the infection). Cell type and time point are not known.

This clonotype turned up a few times. The CDR3 loop reads CASIPTGARNTIYF. CDR3 nucleotide sequence: TGTGCCAGCATCCCTACCGGGGCCCGAAACACCATATATTTT. The rearrangement links TRBV6-5 to TRBJ1-3; TRBD1 might be the D (5 bases). V was shortened by 7 bases and J by 5 bases, with 15 bases between the two germline ends. CDR1 and CDR2 from the germline V gene are MNHEY and SVGAGI. The CDR3 consists of 14 residues.

The chain uses TRBV7-2 and TRBJ2-1; D remains unclear. V lost 1 base, J lost 10 bases, and 11 bases lay in between. Germline loops: CDR1 SGHTA, CDR2 FQGNSA. The CDR3 is 13 amino acids. In DNA form, the CDR3 reads TGTGCCAGCAGCTTAGGGACCGAGCAGGAGCAGTTCTTC. Translation gives CASSLGTEQEQFF.

The CDR3 here is CASTGTYLGYSPLHF. CDR3 nucleotide sequence: TGTGCCAGCACGGGAACTTATCTGGGATATTCACCCCTCCACTTT. V gene TRBV2 combines with J gene TRBJ1-6; D gene ambiguous. This CDR3 contains 15 residues. CDR1 and CDR2 from the germline V gene are SNHLY and FYNNEI. V lost 7 bases to trimming and J lost 8 bases, with 18 bases between them.

This chain links TRBV12-3 or TRBV12-4 with TRBJ2-2; no clear D gene. The CDR3 totals 13 residues. V gave up 6 bases and J gave up 6 bases, with 11 bases separating them. The CDR3 protein is CASRTDFAGELFF. CDR3 DNA: TGTGCCAGCAGGACCGACTTTGCCGGGGAGCTGTTTTTT.

This clonotype was counted between two and nine times. The V and J genes are TRBV7-2 and TRBJ1-5; 7 bases line up with TRBD1. Trimming took 6 bases from V and 5 from J; bases not matched to a gene: 7. Germline V lookup: CDR1 SGHTA, CDR2 FQGNSA. This CDR3 has 14 amino acids. In DNA, the CDR3 is TGTGCCAGCAGTTTGGCAGGGGGGTATCAGCCCCAGCATTTT. This encodes CASSLAGGYQPQHF.

This clonotype has just a few counts. CDR3 in amino acids: CASSSSDRETYEQYV. For the CDR3, the DNA is TGTGCCAGCAGTTCCTCGGACAGGGAGACCTACGAGCAGTACGTC. The chain carries TRBV28 and TRBJ2-7; 8 nucleotides agree with TRBD1. The trim removed 4 bases at V and 2 bases at J, leaving 7 bases unmatched. Germline CDR1 MDHEN, CDR2 SYDVKM. The CDR3 extends over 15 amino acids.

This clonotype was picked up a small number of times. V usage is TRBV7-6 and J usage is TRBJ1-1; tentatively, D is TRBD1 (6 bases). This CDR3 spans 18 amino acids. Trimming pared 1 base from V and 4 bases from J, leaving 22 bases between. Germline CDR1 and CDR2: SGHVS and FNYEAQ. The CDR3 loop reads CASSLDNRAGIRSTEAFF. The DNA for the CDR3 is TGTGCCAGCAGCTTAGACAACAGGGCAGGTATACGGAGCACTGAAGCTTTCTTT.

The rearrangement joins TRBV9 to TRBJ2-2; weak D call: TRBD2 (5 bases). Trimming took 0 bases from V and 4 from J, leaving 7 bases between them. Germline assignment: CDR1 SGDLS and CDR2 YYNGEE. The CDR3 totals 14 residues. DNA of the CDR3: TGTGCCAGCAGCGTAGGTGGGAGCACCGGGGAGCTGTTTTTT. It is translated as CASSVGGSTGELFF.